This TCR beta chain is drawn from a study of T cell responses to AZD1222 COVID-19 vaccine. Study as a whole: Second-dose recipients at about 4 or about 12 weeks were treated as one pooled group.

Assay: immunoSEQ multiplex PCR; the TCRdb copy retains only in-frame clones and omits some. Of under 200,000 clones listed, almost 95% were seen once; the top ten hold 9.2%. Worth noting for this clone: Antigen: not known.

Study-wide results and limits: Donors, mostly white British, included more females; clonal diversity was possibly underestimated. None of the repertoires were sampled until the peak T cell response had passed.

This receptor was obtained from an adult in good health. The starting material was peripheral blood, obtained on day 0 of AZD1222 vaccination.

CDR3 nucleotide sequence: TGTGCCAGCAGTTTATATCACTATGGCTACACCTTC. This sequence encodes CASSLYHYGYTF. V usage is TRBV28 and J usage is TRBJ1-2, with D unresolved. Germline values: CDR1 MDHEN, CDR2 SYDVKM. V lost 1 base and J 3 bases, leaving 3 bases between the germline ends. The CDR3 runs 12 residues.